The clone carrying this TCR beta chain was detected only a few times. This specimen belongs to a study of blood T cells in healthy people across ages. This CDR3 has 15 residues. Trimming took 6 bases from V and 7 from J; bases not matched to a gene: 11. PCR was performed a second time for about 7 to 12 cycles using a sample-barcoded 5' primer and a J-beta primer mix. A single record per CDR3 protein comes from TCRdb applying MiXCR to the 5' RACE reads. The data hold 700,000 to 850,000 distinct CDR3 sequences, with 30% to 45% observed a single time. The chain joins TRBV12-3 or TRBV12-4 to TRBJ2-7; 11 bases are a match to TRBD2. The sample consisted of blood. The receptor was isolated from a man aged 18 to 35 in good health. This chain's CDR3 is CASSGTSGPYNEQYF. The CDR3 DNA is TGTGCCAGCAGCGGGACTAGCGGACCTTACAATGAGCAGTACTTC.